This paragraph reports one T cell receptor (beta chain). No antigen is known for it. Time point described: 2014-2015 season, pre-vaccination. Adults received seasonal inactivated influenza vaccine, with sorted blood CD4 subsets sequenced before and after. Between about 35 and 110 mL of blood was drawn per time point. Survey level resolution was used for TCRB sequencing. Some clones are missing from TCRdb's copy, which holds only in-frame ones; the method was immunoSEQ multiplex PCR. This table holds 27,000 or so clones, 70% to 90% found once. The V gene end was trimmed by 0 bases and the J gene end by 5 bases; junction bases not matched to a gene: 6. This CDR3 contains 16 residues. Looked up from germline, CDR1 is SGHVS and CDR2 is FQNEAQ. The data originate from a study of follicular helper T cells after annual influenza vaccination. Study results and caveats: ICOS+CD38+ cTfh clonality change tracked circulating plasmablast frequency change.

This clonotype was sampled from an adult who received the influenza vaccine. The chain couples TRBV7-8 to TRBJ2-2, with TRBD1 matching over 7 bases. Sequences were derived from CXCR5+ CD38- circulating T follicular helper cells from blood, sampled on the day of influenza vaccination. Described subset: circulating Tfh, non-naive CD4+CXCR5+PD-1+ (ICOS+CD38+ or ICOS-CD38-). This CDR3 is CASSLAGTAKTGELFF. In DNA, the CDR3 is TGTGCCAGCAGCTTAGCCGGGACAGCTAAGACCGGGGAGCTGTTTTTT.